Listed below are T cell receptor beta chains from one sample, sequenced in a study of blood T cells in healthy people across ages. MiXCR, applied by TCRdb to the 5' RACE reads, yields one record per CDR3 protein. The sample records around 710,000 distinct CDR3 sequences, roughly 47% being singletons. The material sequenced was blood. The receptors shown here come from a woman aged 60-75 years in good health. Both conserved end residues are part of each CDR3. Fields, in order: D gene, V gene, CDR3 protein. The D gene is left open where the match is weak.

d_gene: NA; v_gene: TRBV4-3; CDR3aa: CASSQVSREGKLFF
d_gene: NA; v_gene: TRBV12-3/TRBV12-4; CDR3aa: CASSLREHYGYTF
d_gene: NA; v_gene: TRBV7-3; CDR3aa: CASSPQPGANYGYTF
d_gene: TRBD1; v_gene: TRBV29-1; CDR3aa: CSVESPGTGGTGELFF
d_gene: NA; v_gene: TRBV10-3; CDR3aa: CAISHGDEQYF
d_gene: NA; v_gene: TRBV4-2; CDR3aa: CASRPDSRNTEAFF
d_gene: NA; v_gene: TRBV20-1; CDR3aa: CSGGGHSDSPLHF
d_gene: NA; v_gene: TRBV12-3/TRBV12-4; CDR3aa: CASSRRAVSQPQHF
d_gene: NA; v_gene: TRBV5-1; CDR3aa: CASSLVEGGDTGELFF
d_gene: NA; v_gene: TRBV12-3/TRBV12-4; CDR3aa: CASSPVPAGTSTDTQYF
d_gene: NA; v_gene: TRBV6-4; CDR3aa: CASSEGGSTDTQYF
d_gene: NA; v_gene: TRBV3-1; CDR3aa: CASSPLGYETQYF
d_gene: NA; v_gene: TRBV27; CDR3aa: CASSPLPLTDTQYF
d_gene: NA; v_gene: TRBV9; CDR3aa: CASSVVPSGSVGGTDTQYF
d_gene: NA; v_gene: TRBV4-1; CDR3aa: CASSQDPGWDEQYF
d_gene: NA; v_gene: TRBV20-1; CDR3aa: CSARAHGRGDDGYTF
d_gene: NA; v_gene: TRBV29-1; CDR3aa: CSVAVRQLLSPGREQYF
d_gene: TRBD1; v_gene: TRBV6-1; CDR3aa: CASSEDRRGGRGYTF
d_gene: TRBD1; v_gene: TRBV6-1; CDR3aa: CATLRKDRGYEQYF
d_gene: TRBD2; v_gene: TRBV12-3/TRBV12-4; CDR3aa: CASSPAGGAGDEQYF
d_gene: TRBD1; v_gene: TRBV27; CDR3aa: CASGTGGKFYDEQFF
d_gene: NA; v_gene: TRBV20-1; CDR3aa: CSARDLAYYEQYF
d_gene: NA; v_gene: TRBV5-5; CDR3aa: CASSSWGYETQYF
d_gene: NA; v_gene: TRBV5-1; CDR3aa: CASSLDSYNEKLFF
d_gene: TRBD2; v_gene: TRBV6-1; CDR3aa: CASGSGAGGLQETQYF
d_gene: NA; v_gene: TRBV28; CDR3aa: CAAGPQETQYF
d_gene: TRBD1; v_gene: TRBV9; CDR3aa: CASSIDRGREETQYF
d_gene: NA; v_gene: TRBV7-6; CDR3aa: CASSLGMGSDTQYF
d_gene: NA; v_gene: TRBV20-1; CDR3aa: CSARDRNTEAFF
d_gene: NA; v_gene: TRBV2; CDR3aa: CASSLQGGEQYF
d_gene: NA; v_gene: TRBV28; CDR3aa: CASSFTAQALFWNEQFF
d_gene: TRBD2; v_gene: TRBV12-3/TRBV12-4; CDR3aa: CASSSVGTSMVYNEQYF
d_gene: TRBD2; v_gene: TRBV5-1; CDR3aa: CASSLVGVLAGRQETQYF
d_gene: NA; v_gene: TRBV20-1; CDR3aa: CSASILGHEQYF
d_gene: NA; v_gene: TRBV5-6; CDR3aa: CASSPPTGKGSNIQYF
d_gene: NA; v_gene: TRBV5-4; CDR3aa: CVSSLGWDEQYF
d_gene: NA; v_gene: TRBV6-5; CDR3aa: CASSYPLRAGMNTEAFF
d_gene: TRBD1; v_gene: TRBV29-1; CDR3aa: CSVTTGGNSYEQYF
d_gene: NA; v_gene: TRBV4-3; CDR3aa: CASSQEADNYNEQYF
d_gene: NA; v_gene: TRBV9; CDR3aa: CASSAEGNQPQHF
d_gene: NA; v_gene: TRBV25-1; CDR3aa: CASSATGYTEAFF
d_gene: NA; v_gene: TRBV7-9; CDR3aa: CASSFSGDLRNEQFF
d_gene: NA; v_gene: TRBV20-1; CDR3aa: CSVPGLSYNEQFF
d_gene: NA; v_gene: TRBV7-3; CDR3aa: CVSSLSRLGNEQFF
d_gene: TRBD2; v_gene: TRBV11-2; CDR3aa: CASSLTSGGSPGETQYF
d_gene: NA; v_gene: TRBV20-1; CDR3aa: CSARGALEQYF
d_gene: NA; v_gene: TRBV7-9; CDR3aa: CASSQRLNQETQYF
d_gene: TRBD2; v_gene: TRBV20-1; CDR3aa: CSPLLRASGGSYNEQFF